The present TCR beta chain was sequenced within a study of T cell responses to AZD1222 COVID-19 vaccine (dated by TCRdb to the early 2020s). Regarding the study in general: TCR sequencing was performed for roughly 250 trial participants, of whom about 200 were given two doses of AZD1222 and around 25 were given two doses of MenACWY control vaccine. Enrollment into the trials was organized by age into subgroups of 18-55, 56-69 and 70-plus years, and those subgroups contained about 150, 27 and 61 TCR-sequenced participants, respectively. Beyond this particular receptor, the publication reports: Epitopes outside the regions mutated in the B.1.351 and B.1.1.7 variants were reportedly recognized by nearly half of the unique spike-specific TCRs. Participants were mostly white British, with more females than males. The authors suggested clonal diversity may have been underestimated. After two AZD1222 doses, both the breadth and the depth of spike-specific TCRs were significantly higher than at day 0 and than in MenACWY recipients. Because no day 14 peak-response samples were available, the repertoires could be characterized only after the peak T cell response. The 56-69-year group was small, and its depth increase did not reach significance, likely because of low power. Only five or six AZD1222 recipients were SARS-CoV-2 seropositive at baseline, limiting conclusions about previously exposed vaccinees. Vaccine-associated CD4 TCRs spanned the whole spike protein, with dominant responses in regions 160-218 and 743-854.

With respect to this clone: Its recognized antigen is unknown. No base-level quality is on record; no much larger clone is a single base apart.

The CDR3 regions of human TCRbeta chains were subjected to immunosequencing. The study's own analysis went as follows. TCRs in the repertoires were compared against a reference library of SARS-CoV-2-specific TCRs that had been generated with the MIRA antigen-specificity platform. Breadth meant the fraction of unique TCRs that were SARS-CoV-2-associated, whereas depth meant the fraction of total T cells that were SARS-CoV-2-associated. Using the MIRA data, each spike-specific TCR was mapped to the spike region that the TCR reacts to and placed in a CD4 or CD8 class. Log10-transformed breadth and depth values were compared by one-way ANOVA with Sidak's multiple comparisons tests. TCRdb's version of the immuneACCESS table is confined to in-frame rearrangements and falls short of the full clone set. An unresolved V gene accounts for under half of the shortfall where checked; the remainder is of unknown origin. V, J and clone size are taken as reported in that table, and D and trimming were inferred from the DNA itself. The sample table shows 250,000 to 300,000 clones, and around 92% are seen once. The ten biggest clones cover around 0.58% of the sample.

Here V drops 5 bases and J drops 3 bases, and the junction holds 7 bases not matched to any gene. Via the germline V gene (reference sequence), CDR1 is LNHDA and CDR2 SQIVND. The CDR3 contains 14 residues, cysteine and phenylalanine counted. Of the read, only the CDR3 DNA is kept; its 42 bases are in frame from base 1. The time point label here, explained by the study, means: about 28 days (+/-7) after the second vaccine dose. AZD1222 recipients given second doses at about 4 weeks or at about 12 weeks were pooled, since spike-specific TCR depth and breadth were not found to differ between the two schedules. Vaccinee samples were obtained from the UK trials COV001 and COV002, which included a single-blind randomized controlled phase 2/3 trial of AZD1222 (ChAdOx1 nCoV-19) in healthy adults. Trial participant PBMC samples were collected at day 0 and day 28 after the second dose for TCRbeta chain sequencing.

The clonotype originates from an adult who received the AZD1222 COVID-19 vaccine. The material was peripheral blood, obtained 28 days after the second AZD1222 dose. This sequence uses TRBV19 and TRBJ2-7, and 7 junction bases match TRBD1. The CDR3 region has the sequence CASSPGQSRYEQYF. DNA sequence: TGTGCCAGTAGTCCGGGACAGTCTCGCTACGAGCAGTACTTC.